The 5 T cell receptor beta chains below all came from one sample that was sequenced in a study of vaccination effects on CD4 cells after COVID-19. These TCRs are of unknown antigen specificity. Here immunoSEQ multiplex PCR was the method, and the copy in TCRdb shows in-frame clones only, minus some. The data hold about 21,000 clones, with 73% observed a single time. With the ViraFEST assay, the study expanded antigen-specific CD4+ T cells using viral peptide pools, then sequenced them. Subsequent to a culture period of about nine days, CD4+ T cells were isolated. Prior SARS-CoV-2 infection was absent in the vaccine recipients, as shown by negative nucleocapsid antibodies. Sequenced here: CD4+ T cells from PBMCs cultured with HCoV-NL63 spike peptides, sampled before COVID-19 vaccination. The receptors were sampled from a human donor who received a COVID-19 vaccine.

This chain uses TRBV19 with TRBJ1-2; 11 positions match TRBD1. Trimming took 5 bases from V and 8 from J; bases not matched to a gene: 13. Germline V CDR1 and CDR2: LNHDA, SQIVND (reference sequence). CDR3 length: 16 residues. CDR3 sequence: CASSPPTTGQGAGYTF. DNA of the CDR3: TGTGCCAGTAGTCCACCCACGACAGGACAGGGGGCGGGCTACACCTTC.

The V and J genes are TRBV5-1 and TRBJ2-2; weak D call: TRBD1 (7 bases). V gave up 7 bases and J gave up 1 base, with 23 bases separating them. Germline V gene data show CDR1 as SGHRS and CDR2 as YFSETQ. The CDR3 loop spans 18 amino acids. CDR3 sequence (DNA): TGCGCCAGCCACTGGGCGGGACAGCGAAACTGGAACACCGGGGAGCTGTTTTTT. Its protein is CASHWAGQRNWNTGELFF.

The rearrangement joins TRBV5-8 to TRBJ1-6, with 7 bases lining up with TRBD1. The V gene's germline CDR1 is SGHTS and CDR2 YDEGEE. Trimming removed 4 bases from V and 13 bases from J; junction bases left unmatched: 8. The CDR3 is 13 residues long. CDR3 residues: CASSLDRESPLHF. The DNA for the CDR3 is TGTGCCAGCAGCCTCGACAGGGAAAGTCCCCTCCACTTT.

V and J are TRBV7-9 and TRBJ2-7; 10 nucleotides line up with TRBD2. CDR1 is SEHNR and CDR2 is FQNEAQ in the germline V gene (reference sequence). The CDR3 loop spans 15 amino acids. V gave up 5 bases and J gave up 4 bases; unmatched junction bases: 8. The CDR3 sequence is CASSRGLAAKYEQYF. CDR3 in DNA: TGTGCCAGCAGCCGAGGACTAGCGGCGAAATACGAGCAGTACTTC. Full variable domain (remainder filled in from reference TRBV7-9 and TRBJ2-7): DTGVSQNPRHKITKRGQNVTFRCDPISEHNRLYWYRQTLGQGPEFLTYFQNEAQLEKSRLLSDRFSAERPKGSFSTLEIQRTEQGDSAMYLCASSRGLAAKYEQYFGPGTRLTVT.

The gene calls are TRBV18 and TRBJ2-7; 12 bases align to TRBD2. The CDR3 length is 15 residues. Germline lookup yields CDR1 KGHSH and CDR2 LQKENI. Trimming at V came to 2 bases and at J to 5 bases, leaving 4 bases not matched to a gene. This chain's CDR3 is CASSPLGLAGNEQYF. As DNA, the CDR3 is TGTGCCAGCTCACCATTAGGACTAGCGGGAAACGAGCAGTACTTC.